Sequencing of this T cell receptor beta chain was carried out in a study of Ad26.COV2.S vaccination and SARS-CoV-2 variants. Profiling relied on immunoSEQ multiplex PCR, and the TCRdb table lists in-frame clones only, not all of them. The sample has some 300,000 clones, around 83% seen once; the top ten hold 1.9%. Documented treatment: some 20 received Ad26.COV2.S at low or high dose, single or two shots; five or six received placebo; per-sample allocation not given. Day 63 after the first vaccine or placebo injection was the time point for sampling. The TCR comes from a person aged 18-65 years who received the Ad26.COV2.S COVID-19 vaccine or a placebo. The sequences come from peripheral blood, collected in a trial of Ad26.COV2.S vaccine versus placebo.

The CDR3, as DNA: TGTGCCAGCAGCGTAGGGAATAGGGATCTCTATGGCTACACCTTC. Amino acid sequence: CASSVGNRDLYGYTF. This chain uses TRBV9 with TRBJ1-2, with no clear D. The V end was cut by 0 bases, the J end by 4 bases, with 13 bases between. Germline lookup yields CDR1 SGDLS and CDR2 YYNGEE. This CDR3 has 15 residues.